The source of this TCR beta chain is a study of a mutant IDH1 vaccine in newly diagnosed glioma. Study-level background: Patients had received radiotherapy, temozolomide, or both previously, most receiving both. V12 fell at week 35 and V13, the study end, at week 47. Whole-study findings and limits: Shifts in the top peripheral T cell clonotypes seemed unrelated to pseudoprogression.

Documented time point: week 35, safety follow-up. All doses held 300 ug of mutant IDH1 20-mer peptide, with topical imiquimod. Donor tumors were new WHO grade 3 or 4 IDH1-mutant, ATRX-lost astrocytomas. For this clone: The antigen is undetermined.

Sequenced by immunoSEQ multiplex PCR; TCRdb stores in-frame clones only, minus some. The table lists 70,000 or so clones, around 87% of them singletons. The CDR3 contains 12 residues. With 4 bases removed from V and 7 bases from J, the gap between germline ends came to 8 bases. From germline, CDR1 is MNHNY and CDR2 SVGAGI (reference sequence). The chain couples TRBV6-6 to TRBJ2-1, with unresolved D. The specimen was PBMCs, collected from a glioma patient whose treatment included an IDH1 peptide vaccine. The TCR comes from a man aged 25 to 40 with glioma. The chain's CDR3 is CASSFGRNEQFF. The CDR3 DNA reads TGTGCCAGCAGTTTCGGGCGGAATGAGCAGTTCTTC.